Listed below are T cell receptor beta chains from one sample, sequenced in a study of T cell repertoires in cytomegalovirus infection. No antigen has been identified for these receptors. Via MiXCR, TCRdb re-called the reads, giving one row per CDR3 protein. The sample has about 130,000 distinct CDR3 sequences, more than 20% seen once; the top ten hold 30% to 35%. The sample comprised PBMCs, sequenced either directly or after in vitro stimulation (not recorded which). Every receptor here comes from a human donor in good health (CMV status not recorded). Some clones in this sample may be carry-over from other donors' samples. Both conserved end residues are part of each CDR3. Fields, in order: V gene, CDR3 length, CDR3 protein.

V gene: TRBV10-3; CDR3 length: 12; CDR3 protein: CAISESPVGAFF
V gene: TRBV9; CDR3 length: 18; CDR3 protein: CASSAGLAGGGRYNEQFF
V gene: TRBV7-9; CDR3 length: 15; CDR3 protein: CASSPSGVNYNEQFF
V gene: TRBV6-1; CDR3 length: 14; CDR3 protein: CASSEVYQDNEQFF
V gene: TRBV6-1; CDR3 length: 13; CDR3 protein: CASRDRVRRGYTF
V gene: TRBV20-1; CDR3 length: 13; CDR3 protein: CSASLAGGDTQYF
V gene: TRBV7-2; CDR3 length: 14; CDR3 protein: CASSQSLIQETQYF
V gene: TRBV7-3; CDR3 length: 15; CDR3 protein: CASSRTSSSYNEQFF
V gene: TRBV4-3; CDR3 length: 14; CDR3 protein: CASSLEGRLTEQYF
V gene: TRBV6-1; CDR3 length: 13; CDR3 protein: CASRKLVGYGYTF
V gene: TRBV19; CDR3 length: 13; CDR3 protein: CASSRTLNYGYTF
V gene: TRBV6-5; CDR3 length: 13; CDR3 protein: CASGIQGADEQYF
V gene: TRBV7-9; CDR3 length: 13; CDR3 protein: CASSPEGPTEAFF
V gene: TRBV30; CDR3 length: 14; CDR3 protein: CAWSGGSYNSPLHF
V gene: TRBV4-3; CDR3 length: 16; CDR3 protein: CASSQDRGGYTGELFF
V gene: TRBV28; CDR3 length: 15; CDR3 protein: CASSLLGTDLKPQHF
V gene: TRBV12-3/TRBV12-4; CDR3 length: 15; CDR3 protein: CASSQGTSGKETQYF
V gene: TRBV14; CDR3 length: 13; CDR3 protein: CASTPFSGTGYTF
V gene: TRBV6-2/TRBV6-3; CDR3 length: 14; CDR3 protein: CASSYSRGRVEQFF
V gene: TRBV6-2/TRBV6-3; CDR3 length: 14; CDR3 protein: CASTTQVYSGEPFF
V gene: TRBV15; CDR3 length: 12; CDR3 protein: CATSRDANTQYF
V gene: TRBV4-1; CDR3 length: 14; CDR3 protein: CASSQVGVRQPQHF